A selection of T cell receptor beta chains follows, all from one sample in a study of T cell repertoires in ileal Crohn's disease. Libraries were prepared by immunoSEQ multiplex PCR; TCRdb keeps only in-frame clonotypes and omits some of them. The sample holds about 2,400 clones; roughly 77% are singletons and the top ten take about 17%. The sample taken for sequencing was ileal tissue. The receptors were sampled from an adult with Crohn's disease. Both conserved end residues are part of each CDR3. The D gene is left open where the match is weak. Where a row states a size, it is once, few, many or the class of an expanded clone; other rows omit it.

cdr3_aa	cdr3_nt	d_call	clone_size	v_call	j_call
CATMEGAGSPLHF	TGTGCCACCATGGAGGGGGCTGGTTCACCCCTCCACTTT	TRBD1	few	TRBV19	TRBJ1-6
CAWNRVVVTGANVLTF	TGTGCCTGGAACAGGGTTGTAGTAACTGGGGCCAACGTCCTGACTTTC	-	once	TRBV30	TRBJ2-6
CASSTDIINYGYTF	TGTGCCAGCAGTACAGATATTATAAACTATGGCTACACCTTC	-	-	TRBV6-5	TRBJ1-2
CASSPSGGGQPQHF	TGTGCCAGCAGCCCGTCAGGGGGCGGTCAGCCCCAGCATTTT	TRBD1	-	TRBV27	TRBJ1-5
CASSLAVGAGMYNEQFF	TGCGCCAGCAGCTTGGCCGTGGGAGCGGGGATGTATAATGAGCAGTTCTTC	TRBD2	-	TRBV5-1	TRBJ2-1
CASSSSGNTEAFF	TGTGCCAGCTCCTCCAGTGGGAACACTGAAGCTTTCTTT	-	-	TRBV6-6	TRBJ1-1
CASRQGDGYTF	TGTGCCAGCAGACAGGGGGATGGCTACACCTTC	TRBD1	-	TRBV6-1	TRBJ1-2
CASTDGYSYNEQFF	TGTGCCAGCACCGACGGGTACTCCTACAATGAGCAGTTCTTC	-	-	TRBV2	TRBJ2-1
CASSETGVRPQHF	TGTGCCAGCAGTGAGACAGGGGTAAGGCCCCAGCATTTT	TRBD1	-	TRBV6-1	TRBJ1-5
CASSLGTALEAFF	TGTGCCAGCAGTTTGGGGACAGCGCTTGAAGCTTTCTTT	TRBD1	-	TRBV27	TRBJ1-1
CASRQGAPGNTIYF	TGTGCCAGCAGGCAGGGGGCTCCTGGAAACACCATATATTTT	TRBD1	-	TRBV5-8	TRBJ1-3
CASSQEQGGDGYTF	TGCGCCAGCAGCCAAGAACAAGGGGGCGACGGCTACACCTTC	TRBD1	-	TRBV4-3	TRBJ1-2
CASSLRDSNNEQFF	TGTGCCAGCAGTCTCCGGGACAGCAACAATGAGCAGTTCTTC	TRBD1	-	TRBV27	TRBJ2-1
CASSPVRGWTGELFF	TGTGCCAGCTCACCAGTAAGGGGATGGACCGGGGAGCTGTTTTTT	-	-	TRBV18	TRBJ2-2
CASSLSSGELFF	TGCGCCAGCAGCTTGTCATCCGGGGAGCTGTTTTTT	-	-	TRBV5-1	TRBJ2-2
CASSETGGEAFF	TGTGCCAGCAGTGAGACAGGAGGTGAAGCTTTCTTT	-	-	TRBV6-1	TRBJ1-1
CASSLGGQNNEQFF	TGTGCCAGCAGCTTAGGGGGACAGAACAATGAGCAGTTCTTC	TRBD1	-	TRBV11-2	TRBJ2-1
CASSLDRDSGPPLHF	TGTGCCAGCAGTTTAGATCGGGACTCTGGGCCACCCCTCCACTTT	-	-	TRBV28	TRBJ1-6
CASSEVTGTVLEAFF	TGTGCCAGCAGTGAGGTCACCGGGACAGTACTAGAAGCTTTCTTT	TRBD1	-	TRBV2	TRBJ1-1
CASSQRQFRAYEQYF	TGTGCCAGCAGCCAGAGACAGTTTCGTGCCTACGAGCAGTACTTC	-	-	TRBV14	TRBJ2-7
CATSRAPEQGAWTDTQYF	TGTGCCACCAGCAGAGCCCCAGAACAGGGGGCCTGGACAGATACGCAGTATTTT	TRBD1	-	TRBV15	TRBJ2-3
CASSGTGDYGYTF	TGCGCCAGCAGCGGGACAGGGGACTATGGCTACACCTTC	TRBD1	-	TRBV5-1	TRBJ1-2
CASSWSGTGGATKNIQYF	TGTGCCAGCAGCTGGAGCGGGACAGGGGGCGCGACCAAAAACATTCAGTACTTC	TRBD1	-	TRBV5-4	TRBJ2-4
CASESAGIQETQYF	TGTGCCAGCGAGTCAGCGGGAATACAAGAGACCCAGTACTTC	TRBD2	-	TRBV2	TRBJ2-5
CASSLAGGSTEAFF	TGTGCCAGCAGTTTGGCGGGCGGTTCCACTGAAGCTTTCTTT	-	-	TRBV27	TRBJ1-1
CASSLQGAGQPQHF	TGTGCCAGCAGCTTGCAGGGCGCAGGACAGCCCCAGCATTTT	-	-	TRBV5-6	TRBJ1-5
CASSLLGATTDTQYF	TGCGCCAGCAGCTTGCTGGGCGCGACCACAGATACGCAGTATTTT	-	-	TRBV5-1	TRBJ2-3
CASAGTGGEKLFF	TGTGCCAGTGCGGGTACAGGGGGCGAAAAACTGTTTTTT	TRBD1	-	TRBV19	TRBJ1-4
CASSERAGGPYGYTF	TGTGCCAGCAGTGAACGGGCAGGGGGACCCTATGGCTACACCTTC	TRBD1	-	TRBV6-1	TRBJ1-2
CASSLWGMGNQPQHF	TGTGCCAGCAGTTTATGGGGCATGGGCAATCAGCCCCAGCATTTT	-	-	TRBV28	TRBJ1-5
CASSRTQSSYNEQFF	TGTGCCAGCAGCCGCACACAGAGCTCCTACAATGAGCAGTTCTTC	-	-	TRBV5-4	TRBJ2-1